A selection of T cell receptor beta chains follows, all from one sample in a study of vaccination and CD4 T cells after COVID-19. These receptors' targets are unknown. TCRdb passed the PCR reads through MiXCR, listing each CDR3 protein once. The sample includes roughly 7,000 distinct CDR3 sequences, around a quarter of them seen just once. Sequenced input: CD4+ T cells from blood, cultured in vitro. These receptors came from a human donor in good health. CDR3s include the opening cysteine and the closing phenylalanine or tryptophan. A D gene is named only where the DNA matches it firmly. The size of a clone is reported for some rows only, either as once, few or many, or as a class for expanded clones.

- | TRBJ1-1 | TRBV6-1 | - | TGTGCCAGCAGTCCTGGGGAGTATACTTTCCTCTTT | CASSPGEYTFLF
- | TRBJ1-5 | TRBV6-1 | - | TGTGCCAGCAGGGCTCGAGGGGACAATCAGCCCCAGCATTTT | CASRARGDNQPQHF
- | TRBJ1-6 | TRBV12-3/TRBV12-4 | TRBD1 | TGTGCCAGCAGTTTTCAGGGGGCGAATTCACCCCTCCACTTT | CASSFQGANSPLHF
few | TRBJ1-6 | TRBV7-9 | - | TGTGCCAGCAGTCACGGAGATTCACCCCTCCACTTT | CASSHGDSPLHF
- | TRBJ2-7 | TRBV27 | - | TGTGCCAGCAGTAGATTGGCGGGTAGCTGGGGCGAGCAGTACTTC | CASSRLAGSWGEQYF
few | TRBJ2-7 | TRBV5-1 | TRBD2 | TGCGCCAGCAGCTTGGGACTAGCGGGGGGGCGCGAGCAGTACTTC | CASSLGLAGGREQYF
- | TRBJ2-3 | TRBV12-3/TRBV12-4 | TRBD2 | TGTGCCAGCAGTTACCTCAGAAGCGGGGGAAAAGATACGCAGTATTTT | CASSYLRSGGKDTQYF
- | TRBJ2-1 | TRBV20-1 | TRBD1 | TGCAGTGCCACAGGACAGGGAGAGCAGTTCTTC | CSATGQGEQFF
few | TRBJ2-7 | TRBV7-9 | - | TGTGCCAGCAGCTTGGCGCCAGAAGAGTACTACGAGCAGTACTTC | CASSLAPEEYYEQYF
- | TRBJ2-2 | TRBV19 | - | TGTGCCAGTAGTATACCTGGACTTTACACCGGGGAGCTGTTTTTT | CASSIPGLYTGELFF
few | TRBJ2-5 | TRBV20-1 | TRBD2 | TGCAGTGCTAGGTTCCCTTGGACTAGCGGATACCTGTACCAAGAGACCCAGTACTTC | CSARFPWTSGYLYQETQYF
few | TRBJ1-2 | TRBV6-1 | - | TGTGCCACCACTCCCGGGACACCACCCCGGCGGATCGGCTACACCTTC | CATTPGTPPRRIGYTF
- | TRBJ2-1 | TRBV5-4 | TRBD2 | TGTGCCAGCAGCCGGGGGCTAGCGGGGGGGGACTCCTACAATGAGCAGTTCTTC | CASSRGLAGGDSYNEQFF
- | TRBJ2-7 | TRBV2 | - | TGTGCCAGCAGAAGGCAAACCTACGAGCAGTACTTC | CASRRQTYEQYF
- | TRBJ2-3 | TRBV6-1 | - | TGTGCCAGCAGAGGGAGCACAGATACGCAGTATTTT | CASRGSTDTQYF
- | TRBJ1-5 | TRBV7-2 | - | TGTGCCAGCAGCCCGCTTTCGTGGAATCAGCCCCAGCATTTT | CASSPLSWNQPQHF
few | TRBJ2-7 | TRBV20-1 | TRBD1 | TGCAGTGCCCCCGGGACAGGGATCTACGAGCAGTACTTC | CSAPGTGIYEQYF
- | TRBJ1-6 | TRBV6-1 | - | TGTGCCAGCAGTGAACCTTCACCCCTCCACTTT | CASSEPSPLHF
few | TRBJ1-1 | TRBV29-1 | - | TGCAGCGTTTTGAGGGAAATGAACACTGAAGCTTTCTTT | CSVLREMNTEAFF
few | TRBJ1-1 | TRBV7-3 | - | TGTGCCAGCAGCCAGGCCCGGAACACTGAAGCTTTCTTT | CASSQARNTEAFF
few | TRBJ1-3 | TRBV20-1 | - | TGCAGTGCTAGAGATCGGAGCTGGGTAGGAAACACCATATATTTT | CSARDRSWVGNTIYF
- | TRBJ2-5 | TRBV20-1 | - | TGCAGTGCTAGATCCGGGGAAGAGACCCAGTACTTC | CSARSGEETQYF
- | TRBJ2-7 | TRBV30 | - | TGTGCCTGGAGTGTGGGGGACGAGCAGTACTTC | CAWSVGDEQYF
few | TRBJ2-7 | TRBV6-1 | TRBD2 | TGTGCCAGCAAAGGGGCTAGCGGGAGTTCCTACGAGCAGTACTTC | CASKGASGSSYEQYF
- | TRBJ1-5 | TRBV12-3/TRBV12-4 | - | TGTGCCAGCAGTTGGGGAACCGGTCAGCCCCAGCATTTT | CASSWGTGQPQHF